This T cell receptor (beta chain) was sequenced for a study of T-cell reconstitution after alpha-beta-depleted transplantation in children (dated by TCRdb to the mid-2010s). A note on the overall study: Using TCR repertoire profiling, the study quantitatively followed how T-cell immune reconstitution unfolded in children after TCRalphabeta/CD19-depleted allogeneic hematopoietic cell transplantation.

Libraries came from PCR. Sequencer: Illumina HiSeq 2500. Molecular barcoding was employed in the preparation of TCR libraries, with unique molecular identifiers being used to normalize TCRbeta repertoire quantification. TCRdb reprocessing: public reads trimmed at Q25 with fastp, clones called with MiXCR, in-frame beta chains kept. Every entry covers one CDR3 protein and lists the most common genes and DNA from its rows. In this sample the table shows a few hundred thousand distinct CDR3 sequences, 7.5% to 10% of which occur a single time. The ten most abundant clones make up around 5% of the sample. The table lists this clonotype with many counts. Its antigen remains undetermined. The sample holds no much larger clone one base away, and base qualities are not on file. V is reduced by 7 bases and J by 9 bases, leaving a spacing of 16 bases between them. The CDR3 runs 13 amino acids, cysteine and phenylalanine included. CDR3 DNA is the only sequence kept; it has 39 bases, read in frame from the first base.

The chain is assembled from TRBV12-3 or TRBV12-4 and TRBJ2-1, with TRBD2 as a weak D call on 6 bases. This sequence originates from a human donor who donated a stem cell graft to a child with SCID. Sequencing was performed on PBMCs from the stem cell graft donor, taken from the stem cell graft. The CDR3 region reads CASNTGRGIEQFF. The DNA reads as follows: TGTGCCAGCAATACCGGACGGGGGATTGAGCAGTTCTTC.